These T cell receptor beta chains were read from a single sample in a study of cytomegalovirus exposure and HLA in healthy donors. Clones were sequenced by immunoSEQ multiplex PCR, and TCRdb holds only the in-frame ones, with some missing. Altogether some 78,000 clones are present, over 70% being singletons, with the ten largest covering roughly 9%. Sequences were obtained from PBMCs. These receptor sequences come from a man aged 35 to 55 in good health and CMV-seropositive. CDR3s leave out the opening cysteine and the closing phenylalanine or tryptophan. The order of the fields is V gene, J gene, CDR3 protein.

TRBV27	TRBJ2-1	ASSFRGNEQF
TRBV7-8	TRBJ2-2	ASRAGTSNTGELF
TRBV7-2	TRBJ1-1	ASSLDRWNTEAF
TRBV11-1	TRBJ2-3	ASSPRGGLAGDTDTQY
TRBV28	TRBJ1-3	ATGQGALGNTIY
TRBV18	TRBJ2-2	ASSPQGQGTGELF
TRBV9	TRBJ2-1	ASSPPELGNSDEQF
TRBV18	TRBJ1-2	ASSAITGTLYGYT
TRBV5-1	TRBJ2-5	ASSLTSALKWGHQQETQY
TRBV28	TRBJ1-2	ASSLGVEGYFGYT
TRBV6-1	TRBJ2-1	ASSVVRGSSYNEQF
TRBV13	TRBJ2-5	ASSYRGVGETQY
TRBV30	TRBJ2-2	AWSVRGRTGELF
TRBV7-2	TRBJ2-7	ASSWGGAGYEQY
TRBV6-6	TRBJ1-6	ASSYPTGNWGSPLH
TRBV5-8	TRBJ1-5	ASSLVQQGVGQPQH
TRBV19	TRBJ2-2	ASSIPGVGTGELF
TRBV28	TRBJ2-1	ASSSPQGGSYNEQF
TRBV14	TRBJ2-3	ASSPGHYTDTQY
TRBV5-1	TRBJ2-2	ASSLDSVAGGLGELF
TRBV5-6	TRBJ1-3	ASSLGSSGNTIY
TRBV9	TRBJ1-5	ASSAQGGGGEPQH
TRBV29-1	TRBJ2-7	SVLSTSGVLYEQY
TRBV6-1	TRBJ2-7	ASSDRSGRLSYEQY
TRBV28	TRBJ1-1	ASSLWSGRNTEAF
TRBV5-4	TRBJ2-1	ASSLGSGTSSYEQF
TRBV9	TRBJ1-1	ASSGEGRGLNTEAF
TRBV15	TRBJ1-5	ATHSEGNQPQH